Below are 8 T cell receptor beta chains sequenced from a single sample in a study of T cell responses to AZD1222 COVID-19 vaccine. Clones were sequenced by immunoSEQ multiplex PCR, and TCRdb holds only the in-frame ones, with some missing. The sample has about 150,000 clones; around nine tenths are singletons. The sequences come from peripheral blood, collected on day 0 of AZD1222 vaccination. The receptors were sampled from an adult in good health.

This chain connects TRBV6-1 to TRBJ1-3, with D maybe TRBD1 (5 bases). The CDR3 spans 13 residues. Deletions cut 0 bases from V and 6 bases from J, with 6 bases between. In germline, CDR1 is MNHNS, CDR2 SASEGT. Here the CDR3 DNA reads TGTGCCAGCAGTGAAGCGGGGGAAAACACCATATATTTT. Its protein product is CASSEAGENTIYF.

The gene calls are TRBV6-6 and TRBJ2-3; 11 positions agree with TRBD2. Per the germline V gene, CDR1 is MNHNY and CDR2 is SVGAGI (reference sequence). This CDR3 spans 16 amino acids. With V trimmed by 4 bases and J by 2 bases, 5 bases remained unmatched. CDR3 sequence: CASSFETSGATDTQYF. DNA for the CDR3: TGTGCCAGCAGTTTCGAGACTAGCGGGGCCACAGATACGCAGTATTTT.

This clone was counted a single time. The chain couples TRBV7-2 to TRBJ2-5; D might be TRBD2 (6 bases). The germline gives CDR1 SGHTA, CDR2 FQGNSA. The CDR3 has 16 residues. Trimming took 0 bases from V and 1 from J, leaving 12 bases between them. CDR3 sequence: CASSLAGVAVQETQYF. The CDR3, as DNA: TGTGCCAGCAGCTTAGCAGGGGTAGCGGTCCAAGAGACCCAGTACTTC.

The V gene is TRBV7-8, the J gene TRBJ1-2; D gene ambiguous. V was shortened by 1 base and J by 5 bases, with 14 bases between the two germline ends. The CDR3 is 15 residues long. Looked up from germline, CDR1 is SGHVS and CDR2 is FQNEAQ. CDR3: CASSLGRDPNYGYTF. The CDR3 nucleotides are TGTGCCAGCAGCTTAGGTCGGGATCCAAATTATGGCTACACCTTC.

The chain joins TRBV11-2 to TRBJ2-3; 7 bases map to TRBD1. Germline V gene sequence: CDR1 SGHAT, CDR2 FQNNGV. The CDR3 contains 15 residues. J lost 1 base, V lost 2 bases, and 3 bases had no gene match. This CDR3 is CASSLWQGGTDTQYF. The CDR3 DNA sequence: TGTGCCAGCAGCTTATGGCAGGGGGGCACAGATACGCAGTATTTT.

The DNA for the CDR3 is TGTGCCAGCACTACCGACACGAACACTGAAGCTTTCTTT. Protein sequence: CASTTDTNTEAFF. This rearrangement joins TRBV2 to TRBJ1-1; D gene unclear. Deletions cut 7 bases from V and 1 base from J, with 10 bases between. Per the germline V gene, CDR1 is SNHLY and CDR2 is FYNNEI. The CDR3 has 13 amino acids.

The chain recombines TRBV20-1 with TRBJ1-1, with unresolved D. The CDR3 consists of 12 residues. Germline V gene lookup returns CDR1 DFQATT and CDR2 SNEGSKA (reference sequence). The V end lost 3 bases, the J end lost 5 bases, and 10 bases lay between the germline ends. Written as DNA, the CDR3 is TGCAGTGCTAGTTCGAGGTCAACTGAAGCTTTCTTT. Amino acids: CSASSRSTEAFF.

This sequence joins TRBV7-2 and TRBJ2-7; 14 nucleotides match TRBD2. The CDR3 consists of 16 residues. V dropped 6 bases and J dropped 2; count of bases not matched to a gene: 6. Germline-derived CDR1 and CDR2 are SGHTA and FQGNSA. The CDR3 loop is CASSRLAGGRAYEQYF. The CDR3, as DNA: TGTGCCAGCAGTAGACTAGCGGGGGGGCGAGCCTACGAGCAGTACTTC.